The T cell receptor (beta chain) described here comes from a study of T cells after yellow fever vaccination. Study context: Low-cell-number fractions were prepared with SMART-Seq v4 Ultra Low Input.

MiXCR, run by TCRdb on the 5' RACE reads, gives a single entry per CDR3 protein. The sample lists nearly 350,000 distinct CDR3 sequences, 7% to 9% occurring once. This clonotype was counted ten times or more. The antigen is undetermined. Points from the study as a whole: Contamination of FACS-sorted repertoires by abundant clonotypes from the bulk population could occur. Across the CD4 and CD8 compartments, a small share of clonotypes was present in both.

With 5 bases removed from V and 0 bases from J, the gap between germline ends came to 14 bases. This CDR3 is built from 16 residues. Looked up from germline, CDR1 is SGHVS and CDR2 is FNYEAQ. The receptor comes from a man aged 18 to 29 who received the YFV17D yellow fever vaccine. The gene calls are TRBV7-6 and TRBJ1-3; D is unresolved. The material was PBMCs, obtained about 49 days after the first yellow fever vaccination. This CDR3 is CASSQVGFDSGNTIYF. DNA of the CDR3: TGTGCCAGCAGCCAAGTGGGCTTCGACTCTGGAAACACCATATATTTT.